Each of the 25 T cell receptor beta chains below was sequenced from the same sample in a study of T cell responses to AZD1222 COVID-19 vaccine. Profiled with immunoSEQ multiplex PCR; TCRdb holds only in-frame clones, not every one. The data hold some 130,000 clones, with 88% observed a single time. The specimen was peripheral blood, collected on day 0 of AZD1222 vaccination. The receptors derive from an adult in good health.

The chain recombines TRBV19 with TRBJ1-5; 9 bases match TRBD1. The V segment lost 10 bases and the J segment 4 bases; nucleotides outside the gene matches: 2. The germline V gene encodes CDR1 LNHDA and CDR2 SQIVND (reference sequence). CDR3 length equals 12 residues. The CDR3 DNA reads as TGTGCCACGGGACAGGGAAATCAGCCCCAGCATTTT. This translates into CATGQGNQPQHF.

The rearrangement joins TRBV5-1 to TRBJ2-1; 12 bases line up with TRBD2. Trimming at V came to 4 bases and at J to 4 bases, leaving 3 bases not matched to a gene. This CDR3 comprises 15 residues. Germline V gene data show CDR1 as SGHRS and CDR2 as YFSETQ. The CDR3 DNA reads TGCGCCAGCAGCATCGGACTAGCGGGGTACAATGAGCAGTTCTTC. It codes for CASSIGLAGYNEQFF. The variable domain in full, completed from reference TRBV5-1 and TRBJ2-1, reads KAGVTQTPRYLIKTRGQQVTLSCSPISGHRSVSWYQQTPGQGLQFLFEYFSETQRNKGNFPGRFSGRQFSNSRSEMNVSTLELGDSALYLCASSIGLAGYNEQFFGPGTRLTVL.

The J gene is TRBJ1-6, the V gene TRBV5-6; TRBD1 is a possible D gene (5 bases). The CDR3 is made up of 16 amino acids. The germline CDR1 and CDR2 sequences are SGHDT and YYEEEE. V was pared by 4 bases and J by 10 bases, with 21 bases between. The CDR3 protein is CASSRSGRAGNSPLHF. For the CDR3, the DNA is TGTGCCAGCAGCCGGTCAGGACGAGCAGGGAACTCACCCCTCCACTTT.

The chain joins TRBV4-2 to TRBJ1-4; TRBD1 matches at 8 bases. This CDR3 is built from 15 residues. Germline V gene sequence: CDR1 LGHNA, CDR2 YNFKEQ. V lost 4 bases, J lost 6 bases, and 7 bases stayed unmatched. CDR3 loop: CASSLTDRGYEKLFF. The CDR3 bases are TGTGCCAGCAGCCTTACAGACAGGGGATATGAAAAACTGTTTTTT.

The gene calls are TRBV12-3 or TRBV12-4 and TRBJ2-7; TRBD1 matches at 7 bases. V shed 5 bases and J 6 bases; nucleotides not matched to a gene: 4. This CDR3 region has 12 residues. For the CDR3, the DNA is TGTGCCAGCAGTCAGGGGGATTCCGAGCAGTACTTC. It codes for CASSQGDSEQYF.

The V and J genes are TRBV11-3 and TRBJ1-3, with D unclear. CDR3 length equals 15 residues. Trimming pared 4 bases from V and 0 bases from J, leaving 10 bases between. Germline loops: CDR1 SGHNT, CDR2 YENEEA. The CDR3 region has the DNA TGTGCCAGCAGCTCGGGCAGAAGCTCTGGAAACACCATATATTTT. Its protein product is CASSSGRSSGNTIYF.

J is TRBJ1-4 and V is TRBV5-1, with D uncertain. Germline V gene data show CDR1 as SGHRS and CDR2 as YFSETQ. V lost 0 bases and J lost 0, with 6 bases in between. The CDR3 covers 15 residues. The CDR3 DNA reads TGCGCCAGCAGCTTGGAGCCAGCAACTAATGAAAAACTGTTTTTT. Protein product: CASSLEPATNEKLFF.

The rearrangement uses TRBV6-5 and TRBJ1-2, with D perhaps TRBD1 (6 bases). Per germline, CDR1 MNHEY and CDR2 SVGAGI. This CDR3 has 14 amino acids. Trimming pared 7 bases from V and 2 bases from J, leaving 14 bases between. The CDR3 loop is CASIGGGRNYGYTF. CDR3 nucleotide sequence: TGTGCCAGCATCGGAGGGGGTAGAAACTATGGCTACACCTTC.

This chain links TRBV28 with TRBJ2-1; 7 positions agree with TRBD2. The CDR3 loop spans 11 amino acids. The trim removed 6 bases at V and 10 bases at J, leaving 3 bases unmatched. Germline CDR1 is MDHEN and CDR2 is SYDVKM. The CDR3: CASRISGEQFF. CDR3 DNA: TGTGCCAGCAGGATTAGCGGGGAGCAGTTCTTC. The full variable domain, in which reference TRBV28 and TRBJ2-1 provide the parts outside the CDR3, is DVKVTQSSRYLVKRTGEKVFLECVQDMDHENMFWYRQDPGLGLRLIYFSYDVKMKEKGDIPEGYSVSREKKERFSLILESASTNQTSMYLCASRISGEQFFGPGTRLTVL.

The rearrangement links TRBV10-3 to TRBJ2-7; D is possibly TRBD2 (6 bases). V was cut by 3 bases and J by 4 bases, with 7 bases left in between. The CDR3 has 12 residues. Germline CDR1 ENHRY, CDR2 SYGVKD. The DNA for the CDR3 is TGTGCCATCAGTGAAGCGGGTTACGAGCAGTACTTC. Its translation is CAISEAGYEQYF.

V is TRBV19 and J is TRBJ1-6; D is unresolved. CDR3 size: 13 residues. Germline V gene data show CDR1 as LNHDA and CDR2 as SQIVND (reference sequence). V was trimmed by 6 bases and J by 7 bases, leaving 10 bases between them. In DNA form, the CDR3 reads TGTGCCAGTAGCCCCGACGTAAATTCACCCCTCCACTTT. Translating gives CASSPDVNSPLHF. Using reference TRBV19 and TRBJ1-6 for the parts outside the CDR3, the full variable domain is DGGITQSPKYLFRKEGQNVTLSCEQNLNHDAMYWYRQDPGQGLRLIYYSQIVNDFQKGDIAEGYSVSREKKESFPLTVTSAQKNPTAFYLCASSPDVNSPLHFGNGTRLTVT.

This clone has only a few counts. The chain has TRBV4-3 and TRBJ1-1, with D possibly TRBD1 on 6 matching bases. The CDR3 spans 18 residues. Germline assignment: CDR1 LGHNA and CDR2 YSLEER. V was clipped by 1 base and J by 4 bases, with 22 bases between them. CDR3 DNA: TGCGCCAGCAGCCAAGGCCGCCCGGGGGGGGCGCGGAGCACTGAAGCTTTCTTT. This encodes CASSQGRPGGARSTEAFF.

The chain employs TRBV4-1 and TRBJ1-6, with D uncertain. The germline CDR1 and CDR2 sequences are MGHRA and YSYEKL. The CDR3 spans 17 residues. V lost 4 bases and J 2 bases, leaving 15 bases between the germline ends. The CDR3 loop reads CASSPDSNPPYNSPLHF. Written as DNA, the CDR3 is TGCGCCAGCAGCCCCGACTCCAACCCGCCCTATAATTCACCCCTCCACTTT.

V is TRBV10-3 and J is TRBJ2-5, with TRBD2 matching over 14 bases. V trimming: 5 bases; J trimming: 1 base; junction bases outside the gene matches: 12. This CDR3 has 19 amino acids. CDR1 is ENHRY and CDR2 is SYGVKD in the germline V gene. CDR3: CAISQAIGGTSGGQETQYF. The CDR3, as DNA: TGTGCCATCAGTCAAGCAATCGGCGGGACTAGCGGGGGCCAAGAGACCCAGTACTTC.

The CDR3 loop reads CASSTPPTDTQYF. CDR3 nucleotide sequence: TGTGCCAGCAGCACTCCCCCAACAGATACGCAGTATTTT. The rearrangement links TRBV7-2 to TRBJ2-3; D call uncertain. This CDR3 is built from 13 residues. In germline, CDR1 is SGHTA, CDR2 FQGNSA. With 5 bases removed from V and 3 bases from J, the gap between germline ends came to 9 bases.

The genes are TRBV4-2 and TRBJ2-7; a possible D gene is TRBD1 (6 bases). In germline, CDR1 is LGHNA, CDR2 YNFKEQ. CDR3 length: 14 amino acids. V was cut by 4 bases and J by 6 bases, with 16 bases left in between. This chain's CDR3 is CASSLGQRASEQYF. Here the CDR3 DNA reads TGTGCCAGCAGCCTGGGACAAAGGGCCTCCGAGCAGTACTTC.

This chain joins TRBV19 and TRBJ1-5; 7 nucleotides align to TRBD1. From germline, CDR1 is LNHDA and CDR2 SQIVND (reference sequence). This CDR3 has 19 residues. The J segment lost 4 bases and the V segment lost 3 bases, leaving 18 bases of the junction unmatched. This CDR3 reads CASSITTAGGIGWNQPQHF. The CDR3 nucleotides read TGTGCCAGTAGTATCACCACCGCAGGGGGAATAGGATGGAATCAGCCCCAGCATTTT.

This clone was observed a handful of times. The chain has TRBV7-9 and TRBJ2-3; the D is unclear. Trimming took off 1 base at V and 2 bases at J, with 13 bases between the two ends. Germline V gene data show CDR1 as SEHNR and CDR2 as FQNEAQ (reference sequence). The length of the CDR3 is 16 residues. This chain's CDR3 is CASSLGGVPPTDTQYF. CDR3 coding DNA: TGTGCCAGCAGCTTAGGCGGAGTTCCCCCCACAGATACGCAGTATTTT.

The genes are TRBV5-1 and TRBJ2-1; D might be TRBD2 (6 bases). Trimming took 4 bases from V and 7 from J, leaving 12 bases between them. The CDR3 has 13 amino acids. CDR1 and CDR2 from the germline V gene are SGHRS and YFSETQ. The CDR3 here is CASSRLEVNEQFF. In DNA form, the CDR3 reads TGCGCCAGCAGCCGACTAGAAGTGAATGAGCAGTTCTTC.

The rearrangement joins TRBV6-6 to TRBJ2-2; 7 nucleotides match TRBD1. CDR3 length: 14 residues. The trim removed 6 bases at V and 7 bases at J, leaving 8 bases unmatched. CDR1 and CDR2 from the germline V gene are MNHNY and SVGAGI (reference sequence). CDR3: CASRTDRDHGELFF. In DNA, the CDR3 is TGTGCCAGCAGGACCGACAGGGATCACGGGGAGCTGTTTTTT.

As regards this clone: An end of the junction does not agree with germline; a read error may underlie this. The chain recombines TRBV5-1 with TRBJ2-7; 12 bases are a match to TRBD2. The CDR3 consists of 17 residues. Germline values: CDR1 SGHRS, CDR2 YFSETQ. The CDR3 reads CASSLGLAGRLHYGQYF. The CDR3 region has the DNA TGCGCCAGCAGCCTAGGACTAGCGGGAAGGCTTCACTACGGGCAGTACTTC.

This chain links TRBV6-1 with TRBJ2-1, with 12 bases aligning to TRBD2. There are 18 residues in the CDR3. The trim removed 1 base at V and 6 bases at J, leaving 10 bases unmatched. Germline V CDR1 and CDR2: MNHNS, SASEGT. The CDR3: CASSEGGLAGGLGNEQFF. The CDR3 nucleotides are TGTGCCAGCAGTGAAGGAGGGCTAGCGGGGGGGCTAGGCAATGAGCAGTTCTTC.

The J gene is TRBJ1-3, the V gene TRBV28; TRBD1 matches 7 bases. J was trimmed by 2 bases and V by 7 bases; bases with no gene match: 5. Germline loops: CDR1 MDHEN, CDR2 SYDVKM. The CDR3 loop spans 14 amino acids. The CDR3 sequence is CASNEGAPGNTIYF. CDR3 nucleotides: TGTGCCAGCAATGAGGGGGCGCCTGGAAACACCATATATTTT.

This CDR3 is CASSWSGAKNIQYF. The CDR3 nucleotides read TGTGCCAGCAGCTGGTCGGGGGCCAAAAACATTCAGTACTTC. The V and J genes are TRBV7-9 and TRBJ2-4, with a tentative D call TRBD2 (5 bases). The CDR3 runs 14 residues. CDR1 and CDR2 (germline): SEHNR, FQNEAQ (reference sequence). Deletions cut 4 bases from V and 1 base from J, with 8 bases between.

This chain uses TRBV19 with TRBJ1-2; 9 bases match TRBD1. CDR3 size: 13 residues. In germline, CDR1 is LNHDA, CDR2 SQIVND (reference sequence). Trimming took 5 bases from V and 8 from J; bases not matched to a gene: 6. In nucleotides, the CDR3 is TGTGCCAGTAGTGTACAGGGGGCTGGGGGCTACACCTTC. Translating it yields CASSVQGAGGYTF.